This TCR beta chain was sequenced in a study of T-cell reconstitution after alpha-beta-depleted transplantation in children (TCRdb year 2016). General notes on the study: The study quantitatively tracked T-cell immune reconstitution after TCRalphabeta/CD19-depleted allogeneic hematopoietic cell transplantation in children using TCR repertoire profiling.

The label giving this sample's treatment or condition can be read as: allogeneic hematopoietic cell transplantation with graft depleted of TCRalphabeta T cells and CD19 B cells. Transplant recipients were children who received TCRalphabeta/CD19-depleted allogeneic hematopoietic cell grafts. Broad study findings and their caveats: About two months after transplant, the apparently early recovery of alphabetaT-cell counts reportedly depended on just several hundred clones that had expanded rapidly and came from non-depleted graft cells. Hyperexpanded clone frequencies declined over subsequent months; after one year, T-cell counts and TCRbeta diversity were mostly attributed to newly produced T cells. In some patients, high TCRbeta diversity at day 60 was attributed to recipient T cells and intrathymic progenitors that had survived conditioning.

This clonotype was counted many times. Its specific antigen is unknown. Base qualities are not at hand, and no much larger clone is one base apart. The library was made by PCR. Sequencing took place on an Illumina HiSeq 2500. TCR libraries were prepared with molecular barcoding, using unique molecular identifiers to normalize TCRbeta repertoire quantification. The public sequencing data were trimmed at Q25 with fastp and processed into clonotypes with MiXCR by TCRdb, which kept only in-frame beta chains. Each CDR3 protein appears once, grouped with its most common genes and DNA. In all, the sample holds 250,000 to 300,000 distinct CDR3 sequences, and around 7.3% of those were seen once. Together, the top ten hold approximately 8.6% of the sample. From cysteine to phenylalanine, the CDR3 is 16 amino acids long. Of the read, only the CDR3 DNA is kept; its 48 bases are in frame from base 1. Germline trimming amounts to 1 base on V and 9 bases on J, with 9 as the count of junction bases outside the gene matches.

The clonotype originates from a female patient younger than 10 who had a stem cell transplant for Fanconi anemia, so the T cells may come from the graft donor. This chain joins TRBV12-3 or TRBV12-4 to TRBJ2-2, with 9 bases matching TRBD2. This sample comprised peripheral blood, obtained 360 days after TCRalphabeta/CD19-depleted stem cell transplant. The CDR3 reads as follows: CASSLGGLARYRELFF. The DNA is TGTGCCAGCAGTTTAGGAGGACTAGCGCGGTACCGGGAGCTGTTTTTT.